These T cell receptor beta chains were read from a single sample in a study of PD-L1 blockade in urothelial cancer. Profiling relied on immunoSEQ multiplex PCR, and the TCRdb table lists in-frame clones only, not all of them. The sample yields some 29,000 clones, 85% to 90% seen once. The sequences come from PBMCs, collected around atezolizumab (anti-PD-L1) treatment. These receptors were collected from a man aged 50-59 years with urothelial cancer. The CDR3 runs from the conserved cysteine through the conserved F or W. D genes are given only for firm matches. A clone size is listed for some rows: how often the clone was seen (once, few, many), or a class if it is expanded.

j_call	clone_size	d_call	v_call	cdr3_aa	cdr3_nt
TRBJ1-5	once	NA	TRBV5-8	CASSFPWPGLQPQHF	TGTGCCAGCAGCTTTCCTTGGCCAGGTCTACAGCCCCAGCATTTT
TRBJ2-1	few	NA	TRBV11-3	CASSRTSAGEQFF	TGTGCCAGCAGCCGGACTTCGGCAGGTGAGCAGTTCTTC
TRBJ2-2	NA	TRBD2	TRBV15	CATSRVKRLADLRELFF	TGTGCCACCAGCAGAGTTAAGAGACTAGCGGATCTCCGGGAGCTGTTTTTT
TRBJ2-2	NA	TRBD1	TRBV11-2	CASSPRQGAGELFF	TGTGCCAGCAGCCCCAGACAGGGAGCCGGGGAGCTGTTTTTT
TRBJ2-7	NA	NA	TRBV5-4	CASSLGTLSSYEQYF	TGTGCCAGCAGCTTGGGCACATTAAGCTCCTACGAGCAGTACTTC
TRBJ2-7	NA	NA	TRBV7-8	CASSFHPGASEQYF	TGTGCCAGCAGCTTCCACCCCGGTGCCTCCGAGCAGTACTTC
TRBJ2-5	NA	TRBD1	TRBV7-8	CASRLSRTGGRSQETQYF	TGTGCCAGCAGGTTGTCACGGACAGGGGGCAGGTCCCAAGAGACCCAGTACTTC
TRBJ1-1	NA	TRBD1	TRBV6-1	CASTDRAIMNTEAFF	TGTGCCAGCACCGACAGGGCCATCATGAACACTGAAGCTTTCTTT
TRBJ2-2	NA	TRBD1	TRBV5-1	CASSLDRGGTGELFF	TGCGCCAGCAGCTTGGACAGGGGCGGTACCGGGGAGCTGTTTTTT
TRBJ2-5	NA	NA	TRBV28	CASSSIRGLGPETQYF	TGTGCCAGCAGTTCGATTAGAGGATTGGGGCCGGAGACCCAGTACTTC
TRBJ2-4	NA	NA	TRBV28	CASSSAGGNIQYF	TGTGCCAGCAGTTCCGCAGGAGGGAACATTCAGTACTTC
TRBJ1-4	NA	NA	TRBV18	CASSPRGTAPATREGQLFF	TGTGCCAGCTCACCACGTGGGACGGCGCCGGCAACTCGGGAGGGACAACTGTTTTTT
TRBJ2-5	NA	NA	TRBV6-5	CASSLGVQETQYF	TGTGCCAGCAGCCTCGGGGTCCAAGAGACCCAGTACTTC
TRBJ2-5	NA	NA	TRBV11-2	CASTLQYGTQYF	TGTGCCAGCACCCTACAGTACGGGACCCAGTACTTC
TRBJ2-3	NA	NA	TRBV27	CASRSGGRPTDTQYF	TGTGCCAGCAGGTCCGGCGGTAGACCCACAGATACGCAGTATTTT
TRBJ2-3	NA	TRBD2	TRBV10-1	CASSLAGADTQYF	TGCGCCAGCAGTTTAGCGGGAGCAGATACGCAGTATTTT
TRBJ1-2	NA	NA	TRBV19	CASTRQESPNYGYTF	TGTGCCAGTACCAGACAGGAATCGCCTAACTATGGCTACACCTTC
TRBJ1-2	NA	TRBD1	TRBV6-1	CASSTGTEMGYTF	TGTGCCAGCAGCACCGGGACAGAAATGGGCTACACCTTC